What follows are 8 T cell receptor beta chains derived from one specimen sequenced in a study of T cells in Graves' hyperthyroidism and ophthalmopathy. Amplification of TCR beta CDR3 regions was performed using RNA transcripts as template. When the TCR CDR3 underwent first-round RT-PCR, the HTBI primer set was used. TCRdb reprocessed the multiplex PCR reads via MiXCR and lists one record per CDR3 protein. The data hold 600,000 to 900,000 distinct CDR3 sequences, with roughly 15% observed a single time. The sequenced sample consisted of blood. These receptor sequences come from a young man with Graves' hyperthyroidism.

This clonotype was observed at least ten times. CDR3 in amino acids: CASSQMGDTEAFF. CDR3 DNA: TGTGCCAGCAGCCAAATGGGAGACACTGAAGCTTTCTTT. The chain uses TRBV3-1 and TRBJ1-1; D ambiguous. CDR1 is LGHDT, CDR2 YNNKEL, per germline (reference sequence). This CDR3 region has 13 residues. The germline V and J ends were trimmed by 2 bases and 3 bases, with 7 bases remaining between them.

This clonotype occurred a few times. One junction end does not reproduce the germline sequence, and a read error may be involved. V and J are TRBV29-1 and TRBJ1-1; D is uncertain. CDR3 length: 11 residues. The germline gives CDR1 SQVTM, CDR2 ANQGSEA. The CDR3 DNA follows: TGCAGCGTTCAAGAGGGCGGCGAAGCTTTCTTT. Its translation: CSVQEGGEAFF. The entire variable domain, with the rest obtained from reference TRBV29-1 and TRBJ1-1, is as follows: SAVISQKPSRDICQRGTSLTIQCQVDSQVTMMFWYRQQPGQSLTLIATANQGSEATYESGFVIDKFPISRPNLTFSTLTVSNMSPEDSSIYLCSVQEGGEAFFGQGTRLTVV.

This clonotype was found many times. This rearrangement joins TRBV12-3 or TRBV12-4 to TRBJ2-1; D is perhaps TRBD1 (5 bases). V lost 3 bases and J 7 bases, leaving 31 bases between the germline ends. CDR3 size: 20 residues. The CDR3 region is CASSFGGIGATAYLTNEQFF. The DNA of the CDR3 is TGTGCCAGCAGTTTCGGCGGTATAGGGGCCACCGCGTACCTAACAAATGAGCAGTTCTTC.

This clonotype was seen more than once but under ten times. J is TRBJ1-2 and V is TRBV2; TRBD1 is a possible D gene (6 bases). Germline lookup yields CDR1 SNHLY and CDR2 FYNNEI. V lost 4 bases and J lost 0, with 12 bases in between. The CDR3 has 15 residues. The CDR3, as DNA: TGTGCCAGCAGTGGCCGGGACAAAGCTAACTATGGCTACACCTTC. Translating gives CASSGRDKANYGYTF.

The chain combines TRBV19 with TRBJ2-2; a possible D gene is TRBD2 (5 bases). This CDR3 is built from 17 residues. Trimming cost V 0 bases and J 4 bases, with 15 bases left between them. In germline, CDR1 is LNHDA, CDR2 SQIVND (reference sequence). The CDR3 is CASSIDFLIGSTGELFF. The CDR3 DNA sequence: TGTGCCAGTAGTATAGATTTCCTCATAGGGAGCACCGGGGAGCTGTTTTTT. The full variable domain, with the rest looked up from reference TRBV19 and TRBJ2-2, is DGGITQSPKYLFRKEGQNVTLSCEQNLNHDAMYWYRQDPGQGLRLIYYSQIVNDFQKGDIAEGYSVSREKKESFPLTVTSAQKNPTAFYLCASSIDFLIGSTGELFFGEGSRLTVL.

As concerns this clonotype: A read error may explain this, as a much larger clone is one base away. The chain carries TRBV6-2 or TRBV6-3 and TRBJ2-1; 10 positions match TRBD2. In germline, CDR1 is MNHEY, CDR2 SVGEGT. The CDR3 spans 16 residues. Unmatched junction bases numbered 13, after V lost 6 bases and J lost 8 bases. In DNA form, the CDR3 reads TGTGCCAGCAGGACGCGGGGGCTAGCGGGAGCCCATGAGCAGTTCTTC. Protein: CASRTRGLAGAHEQFF.

The chain employs TRBV9 and TRBJ1-6; no definite D call. Per the germline V gene, CDR1 is SGDLS and CDR2 is YYNGEE. V was trimmed by 0 bases and J by 10 bases, leaving 8 bases between them. The CDR3 has 13 amino acids. CDR3 region: CASSVGARSPLHF. In DNA, the CDR3 is TGTGCCAGCAGCGTAGGGGCGCGATCACCCCTCCACTTT.

This rearrangement joins TRBV20-1 to TRBJ2-7, with D perhaps TRBD2 (6 bases). V lost 3 bases and J lost 2, with 11 bases in between. Germline loops: CDR1 DFQATT, CDR2 SNEGSKA (reference sequence). The CDR3 sequence is 13 residues long. The CDR3 DNA reads TGCAGTGCTAGGGACTACGGAGCCTACGAGCAGTACTTC. The encoded protein is CSARDYGAYEQYF.